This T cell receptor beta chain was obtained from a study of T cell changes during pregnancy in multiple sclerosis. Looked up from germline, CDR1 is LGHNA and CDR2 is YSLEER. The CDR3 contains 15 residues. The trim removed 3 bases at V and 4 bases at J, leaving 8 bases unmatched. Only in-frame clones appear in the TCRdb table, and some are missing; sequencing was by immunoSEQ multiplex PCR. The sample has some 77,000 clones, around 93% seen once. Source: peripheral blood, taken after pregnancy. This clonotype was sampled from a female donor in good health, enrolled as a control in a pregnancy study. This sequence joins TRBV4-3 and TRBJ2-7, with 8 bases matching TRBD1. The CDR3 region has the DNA TGCGCCAGCAGCCACCAGGGACAGGAACCTTACGAGCAGTACTTC. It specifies CASSHQGQEPYEQYF.